The sequence of this T cell receptor beta chain was determined in a study of shared T cell receptors in the human thymus. Trimming cost V 5 bases and J 6 bases, with 11 bases left between them. Germline values: CDR1 MDHEN, CDR2 SYDVKM. CDR3 length equals 13 residues. Assay: immunoSEQ multiplex PCR; the TCRdb copy retains only in-frame clones and omits some. Among hundreds of thousands of clones listed, more than 70% were seen once. These data were likewise used in another study, on human thymus T cells. That investigation notes: Thymic tissue was derived from resections collected during corrective heart surgery. Thymic repertoires overlap heavily among unrelated individuals, related research has reported.

This receptor was identified in a boy in the first two years of life with a congenital heart defect. The chain links TRBV28 to TRBJ1-5, with D unresolved. The sequenced sample consisted of thymocytes. The DNA for the CDR3 is TGTGCCAGCAGTGCGTACAGTGTTCAGCCCCAGCATTTT. The encoded protein is CASSAYSVQPQHF.